This T cell receptor (beta chain) originates from a study of blood T cell repertoires in COVID-19. This CDR3 region has 15 residues. Between the trimmed V and J ends, which lost 0 bases and 0 bases, there was a span of 9 bases. CDR1 and CDR2 from the germline V gene are MNHEY and SVGAGI. As handled by the study authors: Reference gene primer amplification yielded estimated nucleated cell counts. Clones were sequenced by immunoSEQ multiplex PCR, and TCRdb holds only the in-frame ones, with some missing. The DNA gave D and trimming, while V, J and clone size come from that table. The table has 310,000 or so clones, about nine tenths seen once.

The sample was PBMCs or T cells enriched from blood (not recorded which). The receptor was isolated from a woman younger than 30 who had recovered from COVID-19. This sequence joins TRBV6-5 and TRBJ2-7; tentative D call: TRBD1 (6 bases). CDR3 residues: CASSYSGDISYEQYF. As DNA, the CDR3 is TGTGCCAGCAGTTACTCGGGGGACATCTCCTACGAGCAGTACTTC.